This entry is about one T cell receptor (beta chain). Its target is unknown. This entry belongs to a study of cytomegalovirus exposure and HLA in healthy donors. At the level of the study: A previous analysis identified approximately 110 million unique TCR beta sequences derived from about 180 million T cells. Points from the study as a whole: Analysis was carried out at a later point, and it linked a missense DCLRE1C variant to TCR beta V- and J-gene trimming. Later on, an analysis tied 15,000 to 20,000 TCR beta sequences to HLA alleles at 0.05 false discovery rate. A later analysis, which compared TCR beta chains of equal frequency, found the HLA-associated ones more clonally expanded.

13 Jbeta primers and 60 Vbeta primers were used for the PCR. Produced via immunoSEQ multiplex PCR; TCRdb's table is partial and in-frame only. Among approximately 150,000 clones listed, just under 80% were seen once. Trimming removed 6 bases from V and 8 bases from J; junction bases left unmatched: 15. The CDR3 loop spans 16 amino acids. Germline CDR1 reads MGHDK; CDR2 reads SYGVNS. Sequencing was performed on PBMCs. This clonotype originated in a woman aged 45-65 years in good health and CMV-seropositive. This chain links TRBV25-1 with TRBJ1-2; the match to TRBD1 covers 10 bases. The CDR3 region is CASRDPTGGAYNGYTF. The CDR3 DNA is TGTGCCAGCAGAGATCCGACAGGGGGCGCCTATAACGGCTACACCTTC.